The 5 T cell receptor beta chains listed next were all sequenced from one sample in a study of T cell repertoires in cytomegalovirus infection. TCRdb passed the reads through MiXCR, listing each CDR3 protein once. This table has roughly 180,000 distinct CDR3 sequences, roughly 20% appearing once. Antigen specificity for these receptors is unknown. This material consisted of CD8+ T cells from cultured PBMCs, taken from culture after CMV antigen stimulation. Receptor source: a human donor in good health (CMV status not recorded). Some clones in this sample may be carry-over from other donors' samples.

The J gene is TRBJ2-4, the V gene TRBV11-2; D gene uncertain. Trimming shortened V by 6 bases and J by 0 bases, and 15 bases separated the two germline ends. Germline values: CDR1 SGHAT, CDR2 FQNNGV. CDR3 length: 16 residues. In DNA form, the CDR3 reads TGTGCCAGCAGTATTGAAGGACCTTTAGCCAAAAACATTCAGTACTTC. This translates into CASSIEGPLAKNIQYF.

The V gene is TRBV7-2, the J gene TRBJ2-1; 9 bases fit TRBD1. This CDR3 is 13 amino acids long. Germline CDR1 reads SGHTA; CDR2 reads FQGNSA. V lost 4 bases, J lost 7 bases, and 2 bases stayed unmatched. Here the CDR3 reads CASSSGTGNEQFF. In DNA form, the CDR3 reads TGTGCCAGCAGCTCCGGGACAGGGAATGAGCAGTTCTTC.

This clonotype was picked up a small number of times. V gene TRBV25-1 combines with J gene TRBJ1-2; D unclear. V shed 3 bases and J shed 6 bases, with 11 bases lying between them. CDR1 is MGHDK and CDR2 is SYGVNS in the germline V gene. The CDR3 has 13 residues. CDR3 residues: CASSDSRVDGYTF. DNA for the CDR3: TGTGCCAGCAGTGATTCTAGGGTAGATGGCTACACCTTC.

This clonotype was observed a few times. This rearrangement joins TRBV7-2 to TRBJ1-1; 11 nucleotides align to TRBD1. Germline V gives CDR1 SGHTA, CDR2 FQGNSA. The V segment lost 5 bases and the J segment 6 bases; nucleotides outside the gene matches: 5. CDR3 length: 14 residues. This CDR3 is CASSLDRGRPEAFF. The CDR3 DNA reads as TGTGCCAGCAGCCTGGACAGGGGGCGTCCTGAAGCTTTCTTT.

DNA of the CDR3: TGTGCCATCGTGGGGACAGGGAACACTGAAGCTTTCTTT. It translates to CAIVGTGNTEAFF. V is TRBV10-3 and J is TRBJ1-1; 8 bases agree with TRBD1. V shed 8 bases and J 1 base; nucleotides not matched to a gene: 3. Germline CDR1 reads ENHRY; CDR2 reads SYGVKD. The CDR3 runs to 13 residues.